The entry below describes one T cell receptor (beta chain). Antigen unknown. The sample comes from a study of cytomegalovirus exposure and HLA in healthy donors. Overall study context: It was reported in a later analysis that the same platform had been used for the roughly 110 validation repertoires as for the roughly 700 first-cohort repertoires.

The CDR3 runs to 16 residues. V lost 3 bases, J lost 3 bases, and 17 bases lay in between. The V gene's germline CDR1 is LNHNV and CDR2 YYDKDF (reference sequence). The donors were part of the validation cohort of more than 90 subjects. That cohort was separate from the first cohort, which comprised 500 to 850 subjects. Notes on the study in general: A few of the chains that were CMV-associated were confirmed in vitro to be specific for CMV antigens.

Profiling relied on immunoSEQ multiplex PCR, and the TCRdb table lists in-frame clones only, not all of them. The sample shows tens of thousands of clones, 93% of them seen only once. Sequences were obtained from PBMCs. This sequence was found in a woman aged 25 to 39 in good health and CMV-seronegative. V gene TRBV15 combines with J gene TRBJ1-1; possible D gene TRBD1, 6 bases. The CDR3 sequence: CATSRSVDKGDTEAFF. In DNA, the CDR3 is TGTGCCACCAGCAGGTCTGTGGATAAGGGGGACACTGAAGCTTTCTTT.